This T cell receptor beta chain was identified in a study of T-cell reconstitution after alpha-beta-depleted transplantation in children. For TCRbeta, the library was prepared with unique molecular identifiers. Using its own MiXCR run on the PCR reads, TCRdb lists one record per CDR3 protein. This sample has approximately 400,000 distinct CDR3 sequences, with around 15% found just once. As concerns this clonotype: What it binds is unknown.

V was shortened by 6 bases and J by 2 bases, with 17 bases between the two germline ends. Germline V gene sequence: CDR1 MNHEY, CDR2 SMNVEV (reference sequence). The CDR3 loop spans 15 amino acids. Study observations and caveats: Elevated TCRbeta diversity at day 60 was traced, in some patients, to surviving recipient T cells and thymic progenitors. At the one-year point after transplant, T-cell counts and TCRbeta diversity were found to come mostly from T cells that had been newly produced. Expanded graft clones numbering several hundred reportedly gave rise to alpha-beta T cells about two months after transplant.

The sequence was collected from a boy under two years old who had a stem cell transplant for Wiskott-Aldrich syndrome, so the T cells may come from the graft donor. The chain uses TRBV27 and TRBJ2-7; D assignment may be TRBD1 or TRBD2 (5 bases each). The specimen comprised PBMCs, mostly from graft donor cells, sampled 360 days after TCRalphabeta/CD19-depleted stem cell transplant. The CDR3, as DNA: TGTGCCAGCAGGGCACTTAGGGGACCCCCCTACGAGCAGTACTTC. Protein: CASRALRGPPYEQYF.